This TCR beta chain was sequenced for a study of shared clonotypes between healthy human individuals. Germline V gene data show CDR1 as LGHNA and CDR2 as YSLEER. With 0 bases clipped from V and 4 bases from J, the junction kept 7 bases outside the gene matches. The CDR3 is made up of 17 amino acids. Notes on the study in general: Memory subsets generally showed smaller estimated richness than naive subsets did.

Naivety among CD8 cells was defined by CD45RO negativity and positive CCR7 selection, thereby excluding terminally differentiated effector memory CD45RA+ cells. Each sample came from a Caucasian adult donor living in Nashville, Tennessee. Each subset's genomic DNA was shared equally among a number of immunoSEQ plates. The method was immunoSEQ multiplex PCR; TCRdb's version includes in-frame clones alone and lacks a portion of them. The data show hundreds of thousands of clones, nearly 98% seen once. To note about this clone: Its cognate antigen is unknown.

Material: naive CD8+ T cells sorted from blood. V and J are TRBV4-3 and TRBJ2-1; the match to TRBD2 covers 9 bases. The sequence was collected from a man aged 30 to 39 in good health. CDR3 sequence reads: CASSQDLSGSPYNEQFF. CDR3 sequence (DNA): TGCGCCAGCAGCCAAGACCTTAGCGGGAGCCCTTACAATGAGCAGTTCTTC.